One T cell receptor beta chain is described in this entry. This record belongs to a study of control samples from healthy donors and cancer patients. Between the trimmed V and J ends, which lost 5 bases and 1 base, there was a span of 9 bases. The CDR3 is 14 amino acids. CDR1 SEHNR and CDR2 FQNEAQ come from the germline V gene (reference sequence). Repertoires were generated with immunoSEQ multiplex PCR, while TCRdb's copy carries only in-frame clones and drops some. The table lists about 28,000 clones, roughly 85% of them singletons. Sequenced material: PBMCs. This receptor was taken from a man aged 60 to 69 with head and neck cancer. This chain uses TRBV7-9 with TRBJ1-5; no definite D call. For the CDR3, the DNA is TGTGCCAGCAGCGGCGACGGGAGCAATCAGCCCCAGCATTTT. Translation: CASSGDGSNQPQHF.